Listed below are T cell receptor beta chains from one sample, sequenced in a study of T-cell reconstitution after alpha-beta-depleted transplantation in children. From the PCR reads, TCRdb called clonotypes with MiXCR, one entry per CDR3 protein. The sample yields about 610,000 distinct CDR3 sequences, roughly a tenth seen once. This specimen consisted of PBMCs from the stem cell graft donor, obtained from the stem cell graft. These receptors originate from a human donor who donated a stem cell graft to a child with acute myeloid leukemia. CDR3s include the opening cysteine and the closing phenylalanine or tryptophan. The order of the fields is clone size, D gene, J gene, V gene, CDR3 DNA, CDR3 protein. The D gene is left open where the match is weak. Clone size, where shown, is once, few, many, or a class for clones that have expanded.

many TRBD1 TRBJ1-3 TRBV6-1 TGTGCCAGCATACAGGGGGCAGGTGGAAACACCATATATTTT CASIQGAGGNTIYF
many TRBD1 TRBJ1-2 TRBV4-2 TGTGCCAGCAGCCAAGGGGGGACAGGGGCGCTTAGTAGCTATGGCTACACCTTC CASSQGGTGALSSYGYTF
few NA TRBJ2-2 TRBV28 TGTGCCAGCAGTTTACGGCGCCGGGAGCTGTTTTTT CASSLRRRELFF
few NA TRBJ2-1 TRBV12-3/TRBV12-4 TGTGCCAGCAGTCCTCGGGAGTTTGGGAATGAGCAGTTCTTC CASSPREFGNEQFF
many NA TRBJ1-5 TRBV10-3 TGTGCCACACAGGGAGACAGAAATCAGCCCCAGCATTTT CATQGDRNQPQHF
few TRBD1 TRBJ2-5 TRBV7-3 TGTGCCAGCAGCTCCCGGACAGGGCCGCAAGAGACCCAGTACTTC CASSSRTGPQETQYF
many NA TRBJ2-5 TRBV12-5 TGTGCTAGTGCTCCCGGGAGGAAGGGGGCAGAGACCCAGTACTTC CASAPGRKGAETQYF
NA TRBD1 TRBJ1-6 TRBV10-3 TGTGCCATCAGTGAAGGACAGGGGGCGGAATCACCCCTCCACTTT CAISEGQGAESPLHF
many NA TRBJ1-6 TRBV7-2 TGTGCCAGCAGCTTAGGGCAGGGAACCAATTCACCCCTCCACTTT CASSLGQGTNSPLHF
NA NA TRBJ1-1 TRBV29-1 TGCAGCGTTGAAGACAGACAGGTGAGGGGCACTGAAGCTTTCTTT CSVEDRQVRGTEAFF
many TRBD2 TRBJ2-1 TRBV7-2 TGTGCCAGCAGCATTAGCGGGAGGGCCGTTGGAGACAATGAGCAGTTCTTC CASSISGRAVGDNEQFF
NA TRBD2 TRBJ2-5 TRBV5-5 TGTGCCAGCAGCTTGTGGACTAGCGGGAGGGCCGGGGAGACCCAGTACTTC CASSLWTSGRAGETQYF
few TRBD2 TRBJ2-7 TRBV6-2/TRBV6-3 TGTGCCAGCAAAAGAAGTGGGACTAGCGGTTCCTACGAGCAGTACTTC CASKRSGTSGSYEQYF
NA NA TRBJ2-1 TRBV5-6 TGTGCCAGCAGCTTGGCGAGGGATGAGCAGTTCTTC CASSLARDEQFF
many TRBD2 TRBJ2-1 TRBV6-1 TGTGCCAGCATCGCAAGGCTAGCGGACAACAATGAGCAGTTCTTC CASIARLADNNEQFF
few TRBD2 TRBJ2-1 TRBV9 TGTGCCAGCAGCGTAGGATCCGGGACTAGCGGGAGTGGGGCCTACAATGAGCAGTTCTTC CASSVGSGTSGSGAYNEQFF
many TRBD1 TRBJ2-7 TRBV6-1 TGTGCCAGCTCCGGGACAGGTTCCTACGAGCAGTACTTC CASSGTGSYEQYF
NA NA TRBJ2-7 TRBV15 TGTGCCACCAGCAGAGATCGGGGTTCTGGAAACGAGCAGTACTTC CATSRDRGSGNEQYF
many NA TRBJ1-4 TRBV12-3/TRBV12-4 TGTGCCAGCAGCAACACCGGGCTAATGGGAGAAAAACTGTTTTTT CASSNTGLMGEKLFF
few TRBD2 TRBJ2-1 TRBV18 TGTGCCAGCTCACGAACCGGGACTAGCTCAACCCCCTTCAATGAGCAGTTCTTC CASSRTGTSSTPFNEQFF
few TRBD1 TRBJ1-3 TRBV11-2 TGTGCCAGCAGCCTTGGGACAGGGAGATGGGATGGGGGTTCTGGAAACACCATATATTTT CASSLGTGRWDGGSGNTIYF
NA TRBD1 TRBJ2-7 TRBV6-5 TGTGCCAGCAGTTACTCAGGGGGCAACGAGCAGTACTTC CASSYSGGNEQYF
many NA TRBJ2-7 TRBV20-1 TGCAGTGCTAGTGGACAGAATTCTTACGAGCAGTACTTC CSASGQNSYEQYF
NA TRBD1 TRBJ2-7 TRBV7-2 TGTGCCAGCAGCTTAGGGACAGGGAGTCACTACGAGCAGTACTTC CASSLGTGSHYEQYF
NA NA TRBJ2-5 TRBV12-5 TGTGCTAGTGGTTTGGTTCCAGTCAGGACCCAGTACTTC CASGLVPVRTQYF
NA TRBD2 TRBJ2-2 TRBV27 TGTGCCAGCAGTTGGGGACTAGCGGCTAACACCGGGGAGCTGTTTTTT CASSWGLAANTGELFF